This TCR beta chain was recovered during a study of blood T cell repertoires in COVID-19. The study counted Cohort 3 donors as recovered given two negative PCRs, clearance, or symptom resolution. CDR1 and CDR2 from the germline V gene are MGHRA and YSYEKL. Trimming cost V 0 bases and J 4 bases, with 10 bases left between them. CDR3 length: 15 amino acids. Here immunoSEQ multiplex PCR was the method, and the copy in TCRdb shows in-frame clones only, minus some. The profile shows 150,000 to 200,000 clones, about 89% of them singletons. The origin of this receptor is a young woman who had recovered from COVID-19. Sequences were obtained from PBMCs or T cells enriched from blood (not recorded which). The chain uses TRBV4-1 and TRBJ2-1; no clear D. CDR3 nucleotide sequence: TGCGCCAGCAGCCAAGATAGCCCGGCATACAATGAGCAGTTCTTC. It yields the protein CASSQDSPAYNEQFF.